In its sample, the clone carrying this T cell receptor (beta chain) was seen a few times. The V end was cut by 3 bases, the J end by 4 bases, with 19 bases between. Germline CDR1 reads SGDLS; CDR2 reads YYNGEE. This CDR3 has 16 amino acids. 13 Jbeta primers and 60 Vbeta primers were used for the PCR. Generated by immunoSEQ multiplex PCR, the TCRdb table keeps only in-frame clones and is missing some. Of approximately 130,000 clones detected, 60% to 85% appear once; the ten largest clones hold roughly 3.6%. The data derive from a study of cytomegalovirus exposure and HLA in healthy donors. The source material was PBMCs. The chain uses TRBV9 and TRBJ1-1, with no clear D. This TCR came from a man aged 30-40 years in good health and CMV-seronegative. CDR3 residues: CASSEPVGQDGTEAFF. The CDR3 bases are TGTGCCAGCAGCGAACCGGTTGGGCAGGATGGCACTGAAGCTTTCTTT.